This TCR beta chain was recorded in a study of shared clonotypes between healthy human individuals. General observations from the study: Incomplete sequencing of sorted subsets was indicated by rarefaction despite large depth. Among the subsets, naive ones generally showed larger estimated richness than memory ones.

As to this clone: The antigen is undetermined.

Per the germline V gene, CDR1 is ENHRY and CDR2 is SYGVKD. The CDR3 has 14 residues. V lost 10 bases to trimming and J lost 2 bases, with 18 bases between them. Naive CD8 cells lacked CD45RO and underwent positive selection for CCR7, leaving out terminally differentiated effector memory CD45RA+ cells. Participating donors were healthy, HIV-negative adults free of recent acute infections or vaccinations. The test was conducted at deep level. The protocol was immunoSEQ multiplex PCR, while the TCRdb copy is restricted to in-frame clones and leaves out a portion. The sample lists about 2.2 million clones; 93% were seen once.

The gene calls are TRBV10-3 and TRBJ2-7; D tentatively reads TRBD1 or TRBD2 (5 bases each). Sequencing was done on a sample of naive CD8+ T cells from PBMCs. This sequence originates from a man younger than 35 in good health. Some clones in this sample may be carry-over from other donors' samples. CDR3 sequence reads: CATKGAGNPYEQYF. The CDR3 DNA follows: TGTGCCACCAAGGGAGCAGGGAATCCCTACGAGCAGTACTTC.